The clone carrying this T cell receptor (beta chain) has a handful of counts. J gave up 4 bases and V 5 bases, and 7 bases lay outside the gene matches. CDR3 length: 14 residues. This specimen comes from a study of T cells in Graves' hyperthyroidism and ophthalmopathy. Across the study: Peripheral blood was drawn at first diagnosis, prior to all treatment.

What was amplified from RNA transcripts were TCR beta CDR3 regions. Initially, a first-round RT-PCR of the TCR CDR3 employed the HTBI primer set. TCRdb reprocessed the multiplex PCR reads with MiXCR, giving one entry per CDR3 protein. This sample has about 420,000 distinct CDR3 sequences, with roughly 15% found just once. Thyroid ultrasound, orbital computed tomography, clinical symptoms, and serum thyroxine and TRAb underpinned diagnoses. Using approximately 10 ml of fresh peripheral blood, PBMCs were prepared. The chain is built from TRBV12-3 or TRBV12-4 and TRBJ2-5; 7 bases map to TRBD2. The TCR was taken from a woman under 30 with Graves' hyperthyroidism. The sample taken for sequencing was blood. The CDR3 DNA sequence: TGTGCCAGCAGTCGAGGACTAGTGACAGAGACCCAGTACTTC. It encodes CASSRGLVTETQYF.